What follows describes a single T cell receptor (beta chain). V shed 4 bases, J shed 7 bases, and the junction held 8 bases outside the gene matches. The CDR3 extends over 15 amino acids. CDR1 is MNHEY, CDR2 SMNVEV, per germline (reference sequence). Random hexamers primed reverse transcription of roughly 0.5 to 1 ug RNA. TCRdb called the immunoSEQ multiplex PCR reads again in MiXCR, with one record for every CDR3 protein. This table has 120,000 to 150,000 distinct CDR3 sequences, around 94% appearing once. The sample originates from a study of CD8 T cells in Susac syndrome. This sequence was found in a human donor in good health. V is TRBV27 and J is TRBJ2-7, with TRBD2 matching 12 bases. Sequenced input: CD8+ T cells from PBMCs. The CDR3 coding sequence is TGTGCCAGCAGTTCGGGACTAGCGGGTAATCGGGAGCAGTACTTC. It is translated as CASSSGLAGNREQYF.